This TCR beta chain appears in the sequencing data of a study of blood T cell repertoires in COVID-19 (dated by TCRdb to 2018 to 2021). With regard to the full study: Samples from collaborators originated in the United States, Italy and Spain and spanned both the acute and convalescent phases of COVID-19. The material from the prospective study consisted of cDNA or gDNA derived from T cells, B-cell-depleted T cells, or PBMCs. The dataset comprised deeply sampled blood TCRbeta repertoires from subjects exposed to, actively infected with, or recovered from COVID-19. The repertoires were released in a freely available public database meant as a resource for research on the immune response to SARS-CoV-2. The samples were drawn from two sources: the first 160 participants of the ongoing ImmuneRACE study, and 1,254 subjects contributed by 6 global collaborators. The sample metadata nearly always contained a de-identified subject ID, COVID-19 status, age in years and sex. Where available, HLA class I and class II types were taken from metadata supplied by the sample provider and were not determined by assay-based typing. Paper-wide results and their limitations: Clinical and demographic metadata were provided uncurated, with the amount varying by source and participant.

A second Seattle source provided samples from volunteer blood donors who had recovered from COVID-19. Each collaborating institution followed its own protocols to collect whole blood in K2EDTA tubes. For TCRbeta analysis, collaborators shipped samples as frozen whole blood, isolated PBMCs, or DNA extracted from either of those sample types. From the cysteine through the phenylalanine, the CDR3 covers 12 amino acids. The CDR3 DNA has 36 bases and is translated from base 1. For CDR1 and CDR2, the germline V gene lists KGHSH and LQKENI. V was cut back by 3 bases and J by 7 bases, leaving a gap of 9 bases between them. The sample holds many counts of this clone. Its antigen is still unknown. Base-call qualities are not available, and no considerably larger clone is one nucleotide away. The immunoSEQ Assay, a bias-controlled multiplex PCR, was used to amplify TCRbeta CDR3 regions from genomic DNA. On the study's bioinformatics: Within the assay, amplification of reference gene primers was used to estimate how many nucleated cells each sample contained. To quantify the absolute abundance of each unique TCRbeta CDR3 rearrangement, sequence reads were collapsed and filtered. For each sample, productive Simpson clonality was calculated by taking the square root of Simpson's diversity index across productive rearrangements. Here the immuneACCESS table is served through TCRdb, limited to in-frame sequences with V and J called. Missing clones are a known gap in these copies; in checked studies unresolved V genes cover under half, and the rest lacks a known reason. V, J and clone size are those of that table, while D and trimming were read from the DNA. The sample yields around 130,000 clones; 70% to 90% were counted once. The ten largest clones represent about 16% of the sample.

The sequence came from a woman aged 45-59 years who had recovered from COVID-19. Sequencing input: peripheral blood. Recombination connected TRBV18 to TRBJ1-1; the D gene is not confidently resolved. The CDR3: CASSPRPGEAFF. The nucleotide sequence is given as TGTGCCAGCTCACCCCGTCCCGGTGAAGCTTTCTTT.